One and the same sample provided the 4 T cell receptor beta chains below, sequenced in a study of blood T cell repertoires in COVID-19. Here immunoSEQ multiplex PCR was the method, and the copy in TCRdb shows in-frame clones only, minus some. This repertoire shows 150,000 to 200,000 clones, about 91% found once; its top ten account for around 2.3%. Sequenced material: PBMCs or T cells enriched from blood (not recorded which). All receptors come from a woman between 40 and 55 years old with acute COVID-19.

This chain links TRBV6-5 with TRBJ2-5; tentatively, D is TRBD2 (5 bases). Germline CDR1 and CDR2: MNHEY and SVGAGI. The length of the CDR3 is 13 residues. V was clipped by 2 bases and J by 7 bases, with 11 bases between them. The DNA of the CDR3 is TGTGCCAGCAGTTACGAGGGAGTTCGGACCCAGTACTTC. As protein: CASSYEGVRTQYF.

DNA for the CDR3: TGTGCCACCAGCAGAGAGTTAGCGGGAGTAGTCAATGAGCAGTTCTTC. This gives the protein CATSRELAGVVNEQFF. The chain joins TRBV15 to TRBJ2-1, with TRBD2 identical over 9 bases. Trimming took 0 bases from V and 6 from J; bases not matched to a gene: 6. CDR1 is LNHNV and CDR2 is YYDKDF in the germline V gene (reference sequence). The CDR3 consists of 16 residues.

This chain links TRBV19 with TRBJ1-6; D remains ambiguous. Trimming shortened V by 1 base and J by 4 bases, and 11 bases separated the two germline ends. The CDR3 contains 16 residues. The germline gives CDR1 LNHDA, CDR2 SQIVND (reference sequence). DNA for the CDR3: TGTGCCAGTAGTATAGGTGAGGATGGATATAATTCACCCCTCCACTTT. Translated: CASSIGEDGYNSPLHF.

The chain links TRBV6-5 to TRBJ2-3, with TRBD2 as a possible D gene (5 bases). V was clipped by 7 bases and J by 2 bases, with 16 bases between them. This CDR3 has 15 amino acids. Germline V gene data show CDR1 as MNHEY and CDR2 as SVGAGI. The DNA of the CDR3 is TGTGCCAGCATTATAGGGAGACCTGCCACAGATACGCAGTATTTT. This gives the protein CASIIGRPATDTQYF.